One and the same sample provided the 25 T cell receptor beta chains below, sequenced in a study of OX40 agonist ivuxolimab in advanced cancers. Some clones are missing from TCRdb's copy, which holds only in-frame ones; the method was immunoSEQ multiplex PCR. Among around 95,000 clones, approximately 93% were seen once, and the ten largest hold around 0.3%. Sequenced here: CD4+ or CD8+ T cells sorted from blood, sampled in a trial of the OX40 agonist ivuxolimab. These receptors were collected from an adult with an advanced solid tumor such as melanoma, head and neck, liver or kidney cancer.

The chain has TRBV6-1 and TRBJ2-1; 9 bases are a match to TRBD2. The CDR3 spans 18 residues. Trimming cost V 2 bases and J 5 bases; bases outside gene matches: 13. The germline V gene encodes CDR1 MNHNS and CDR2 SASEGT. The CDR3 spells CASSEMYRRGGTDNEQFF. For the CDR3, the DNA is TGTGCCAGCAGTGAAATGTATCGGCGGGGGGGTACTGACAATGAGCAGTTCTTC.

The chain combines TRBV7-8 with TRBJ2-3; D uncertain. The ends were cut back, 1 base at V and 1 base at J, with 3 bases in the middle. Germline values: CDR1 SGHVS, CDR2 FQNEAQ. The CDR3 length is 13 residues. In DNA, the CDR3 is TGTGCCAGCAGCTTAGGGGGCACAGATACGCAGTATTTT. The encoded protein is CASSLGGTDTQYF. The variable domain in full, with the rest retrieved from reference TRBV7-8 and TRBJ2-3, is GAGVSQSPRYKVAKRGQDVALRCDPISGHVSLFWYQQALGQGPEFLTYFQNEAQLDKSGLPSDRFFAERPEGSVSTLKIQRTQQEDSAVYLCASSLGGTDTQYFGPGTRLTVL.

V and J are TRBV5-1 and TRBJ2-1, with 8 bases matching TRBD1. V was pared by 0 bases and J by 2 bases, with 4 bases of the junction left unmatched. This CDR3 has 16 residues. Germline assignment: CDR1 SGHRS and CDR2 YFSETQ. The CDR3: CASSLARDRTYNEQFF. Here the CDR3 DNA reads TGCGCCAGCAGCTTGGCCCGGGACAGGACCTACAATGAGCAGTTCTTC.

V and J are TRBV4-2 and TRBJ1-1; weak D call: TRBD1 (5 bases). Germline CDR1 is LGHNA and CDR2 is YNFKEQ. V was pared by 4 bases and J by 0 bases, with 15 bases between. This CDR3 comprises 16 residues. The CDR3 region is CASSPGGGALNTEAFF. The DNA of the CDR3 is TGTGCCAGCAGCCCAGGTGGGGGAGCATTGAACACTGAAGCTTTCTTT.

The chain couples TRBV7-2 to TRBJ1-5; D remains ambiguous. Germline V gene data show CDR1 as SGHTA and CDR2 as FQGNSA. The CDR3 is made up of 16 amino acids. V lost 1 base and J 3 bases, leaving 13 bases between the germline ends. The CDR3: CASSLVETGPNQPQHF. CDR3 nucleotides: TGTGCCAGCAGCTTAGTGGAGACTGGACCCAATCAGCCCCAGCATTTT.

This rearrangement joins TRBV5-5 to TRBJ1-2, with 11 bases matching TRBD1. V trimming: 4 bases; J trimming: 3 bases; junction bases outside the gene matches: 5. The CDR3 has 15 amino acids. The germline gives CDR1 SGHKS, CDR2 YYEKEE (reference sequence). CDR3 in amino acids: CASSLWTGGDYGYTF. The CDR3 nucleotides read TGTGCCAGCAGCCTTTGGACAGGGGGCGACTATGGCTACACCTTC.

The CDR3 region has the DNA TGTGCCAGCAGCCAAGATTGGGCGACCCAGTACTTC. It translates to CASSQDWATQYF. The chain uses TRBV14 and TRBJ2-5; D uncertain. There are 12 residues in the CDR3. The germline V gene has CDR1 SGHDN and CDR2 FVKESK. The V end lost 0 bases, the J end lost 7 bases, and 6 bases lay between the germline ends. The full variable domain, in which reference TRBV14 and TRBJ2-5 provide the parts outside the CDR3, is EAGVTQFPSHSVIEKGQTVTLRCDPISGHDNLYWYRRVMGKEIKFLLHFVKESKQDESGMPNNRFLAERTGGTYSTLKVQPAELEDSGVYFCASSQDWATQYFGPGTRLLVL.

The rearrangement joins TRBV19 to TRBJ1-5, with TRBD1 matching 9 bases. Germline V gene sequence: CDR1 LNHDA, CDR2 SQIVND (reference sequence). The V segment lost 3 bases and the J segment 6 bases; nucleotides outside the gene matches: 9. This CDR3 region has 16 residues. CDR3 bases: TGTGCCAGTAGTATTTTCTTGGGACAGGGTGTTCAGCCCCAGCATTTT. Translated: CASSIFLGQGVQPQHF.

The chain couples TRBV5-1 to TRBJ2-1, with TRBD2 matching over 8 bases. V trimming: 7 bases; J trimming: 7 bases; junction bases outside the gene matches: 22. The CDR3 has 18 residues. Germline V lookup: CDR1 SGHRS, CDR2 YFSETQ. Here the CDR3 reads CASRKTPSGSASWNEQFF. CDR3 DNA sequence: TGCGCCAGCCGCAAAACCCCGAGCGGGAGCGCCTCTTGGAATGAGCAGTTCTTC.

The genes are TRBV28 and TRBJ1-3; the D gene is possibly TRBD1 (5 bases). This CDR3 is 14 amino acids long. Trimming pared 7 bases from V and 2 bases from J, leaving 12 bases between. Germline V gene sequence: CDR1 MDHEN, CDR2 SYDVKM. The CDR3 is CASISRGPGNTIYF. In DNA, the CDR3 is TGTGCCAGCATTTCGAGGGGCCCTGGAAACACCATATATTTT.

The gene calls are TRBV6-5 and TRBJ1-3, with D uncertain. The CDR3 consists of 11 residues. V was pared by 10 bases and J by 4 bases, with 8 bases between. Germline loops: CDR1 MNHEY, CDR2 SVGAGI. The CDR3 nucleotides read TGTGCCACCGCCCGGGGAAACACCATATATTTT. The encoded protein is CATARGNTIYF.

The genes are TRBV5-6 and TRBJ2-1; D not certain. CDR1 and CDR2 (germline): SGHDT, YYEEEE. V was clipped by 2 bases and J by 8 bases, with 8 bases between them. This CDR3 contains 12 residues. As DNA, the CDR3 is TGTGCCAGCAGCTTATTCCTTTATGAGCAGTTCTTC. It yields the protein CASSLFLYEQFF.

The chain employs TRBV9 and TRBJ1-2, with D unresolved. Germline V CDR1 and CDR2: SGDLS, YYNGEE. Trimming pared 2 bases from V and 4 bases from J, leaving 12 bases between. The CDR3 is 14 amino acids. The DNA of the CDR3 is TGTGCCAGCAGCGTCGGACGGACCGGCTATGGCTACACCTTC. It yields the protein CASSVGRTGYGYTF.

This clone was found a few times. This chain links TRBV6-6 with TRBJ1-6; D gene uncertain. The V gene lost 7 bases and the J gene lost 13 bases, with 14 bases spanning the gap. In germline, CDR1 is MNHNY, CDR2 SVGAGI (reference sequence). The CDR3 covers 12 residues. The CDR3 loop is CASTGRAEPLHF. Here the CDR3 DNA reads TGTGCCAGCACGGGCCGGGCTGAGCCCCTCCACTTT.

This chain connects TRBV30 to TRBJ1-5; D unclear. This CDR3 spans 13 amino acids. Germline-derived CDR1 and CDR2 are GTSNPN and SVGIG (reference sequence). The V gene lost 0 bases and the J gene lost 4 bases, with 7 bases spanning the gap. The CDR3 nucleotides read TGTGCCTGGAGTGTATCGAGGAATCAGCCCCAGCATTTT. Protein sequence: CAWSVSRNQPQHF.

Here the CDR3 DNA reads TGTGCCAGCAGTGCGTACACTAGCAATCAGCCCCAGCATTTT. Translating it yields CASSAYTSNQPQHF. This rearrangement joins TRBV2 to TRBJ1-5; the D is unclear. The germline gives CDR1 SNHLY, CDR2 FYNNEI. This CDR3 has 14 amino acids. Between the trimmed V and J ends, which lost 4 bases and 0 bases, there was a span of 7 bases.

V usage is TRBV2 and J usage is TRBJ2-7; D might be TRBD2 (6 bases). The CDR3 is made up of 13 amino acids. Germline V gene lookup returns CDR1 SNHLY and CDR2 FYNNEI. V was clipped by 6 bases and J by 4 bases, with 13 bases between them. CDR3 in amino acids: CASSGGNQYEQYF. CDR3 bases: TGTGCCAGCAGCGGGGGAAACCAGTACGAGCAGTACTTC. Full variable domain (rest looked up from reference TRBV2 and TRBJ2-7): EPEVTQTPSHQVTQMGQEVILRCVPISNHLYFYWYRQILGQKVEFLVSFYNNEISEKSEIFDDQFSVERPDGSNFTLKIRSTKLEDSAMYFCASSGGNQYEQYFGPGTRLTVT.

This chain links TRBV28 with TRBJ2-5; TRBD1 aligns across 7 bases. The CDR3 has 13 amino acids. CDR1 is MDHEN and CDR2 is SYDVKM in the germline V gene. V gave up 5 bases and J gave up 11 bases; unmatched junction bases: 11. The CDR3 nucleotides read TGTGCCAGCAGTAACCAGCAGGGGGTTGGGCAGTACTTC. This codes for CASSNQQGVGQYF.

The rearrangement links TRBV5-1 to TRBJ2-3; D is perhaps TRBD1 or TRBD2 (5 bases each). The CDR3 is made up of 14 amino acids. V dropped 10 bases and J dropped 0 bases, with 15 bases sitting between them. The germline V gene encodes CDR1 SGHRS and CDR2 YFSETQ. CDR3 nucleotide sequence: TGCGCCGCCCGGGGCGGAGGAAGCACAGATACGCAGTATTTT. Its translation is CAARGGGSTDTQYF.

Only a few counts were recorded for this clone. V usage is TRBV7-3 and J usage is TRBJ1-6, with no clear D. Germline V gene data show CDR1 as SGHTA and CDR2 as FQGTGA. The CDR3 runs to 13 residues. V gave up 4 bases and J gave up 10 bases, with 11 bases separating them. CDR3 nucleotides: TGTGCCAGCAGCTCCTCCTGGGCCTCACCCCTCCACTTT. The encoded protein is CASSSSWASPLHF.

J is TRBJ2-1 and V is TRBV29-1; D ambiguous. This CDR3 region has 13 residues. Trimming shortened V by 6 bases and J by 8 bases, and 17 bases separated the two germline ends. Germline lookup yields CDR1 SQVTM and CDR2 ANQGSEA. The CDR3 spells CSVALAMGYEQFF. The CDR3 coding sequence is TGCAGCGTAGCCCTTGCTATGGGGTATGAGCAGTTCTTC.

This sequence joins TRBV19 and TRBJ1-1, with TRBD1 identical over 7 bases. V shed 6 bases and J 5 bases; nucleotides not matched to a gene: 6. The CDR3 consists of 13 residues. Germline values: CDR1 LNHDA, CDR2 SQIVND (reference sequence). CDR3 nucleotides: TGTGCCAGTAGCTCCCACAGGGGAACTGAAGCTTTCTTT. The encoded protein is CASSSHRGTEAFF. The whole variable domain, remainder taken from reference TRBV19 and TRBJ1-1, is DGGITQSPKYLFRKEGQNVTLSCEQNLNHDAMYWYRQDPGQGLRLIYYSQIVNDFQKGDIAEGYSVSREKKESFPLTVTSAQKNPTAFYLCASSSHRGTEAFFGQGTRLTVV.

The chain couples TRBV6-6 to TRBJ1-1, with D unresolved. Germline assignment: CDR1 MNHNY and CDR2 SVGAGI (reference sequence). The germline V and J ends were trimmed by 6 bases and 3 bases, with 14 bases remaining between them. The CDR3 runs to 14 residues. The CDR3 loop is CASRRTTRDTEAFF. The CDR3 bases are TGTGCCAGCAGAAGGACTACTAGGGACACTGAAGCTTTCTTT.

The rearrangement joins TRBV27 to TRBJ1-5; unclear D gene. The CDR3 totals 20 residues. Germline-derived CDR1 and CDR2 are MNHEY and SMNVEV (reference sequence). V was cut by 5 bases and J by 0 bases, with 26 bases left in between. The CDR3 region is CASSKAPLIGALYSNQPQHF. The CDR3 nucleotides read TGTGCCAGCAGTAAGGCCCCCTTAATCGGAGCCCTGTATAGCAATCAGCCCCAGCATTTT.

The chain's CDR3 is CASNRQGNYGYTF. CDR3 bases: TGTGCCAGCAACAGACAGGGAAACTATGGCTACACCTTC. The chain has TRBV9 and TRBJ1-2, with TRBD1 identical over 7 bases. The CDR3 runs 13 residues. Germline V gene data show CDR1 as SGDLS and CDR2 as YYNGEE. The junction had 4 bases not matched to a gene; V was cut back by 6 bases and J by 2 bases.